This TCR beta chain appears in the sequencing data of a study of CD8 T cells in Susac syndrome. Study-wide findings and caveats: There was no clonal expansion in the CD4+ T cell repertoires of Susac syndrome.

Turning to this clonotype: No antigen is known for it.

Blood CD8+ and CD4+ T cells underwent high-throughput TCR beta sequencing. Susac syndrome patients met recently defined diagnostic criteria for definite or probable disease. RNA was extracted with the RNeasy kit, and a quantity of roughly 0.5 to 1 ug was reverse transcribed using random hexamers. Across 54 Vbeta and 13 Jbeta, immunoSEQ multiplex PCR amplified TCR beta CDR3. TCRdb reprocessed the immunoSEQ multiplex PCR reads with MiXCR, giving one entry per CDR3 protein. Of around 200,000 distinct CDR3 sequences listed, around 95% are singletons. CDR1 and CDR2 (germline): DFQATT, SNEGSKA (reference sequence). Trimming removed 6 bases from V and 0 bases from J; junction bases left unmatched: 11. The CDR3 has 16 amino acids.

The chain recombines TRBV20-1 with TRBJ2-7; TRBD1 matches at 10 bases. The sequenced material came from CD4+ T cells from PBMCs. The sequence was collected from a human donor with Susac syndrome. The CDR3 nucleotides read TGCAGTGCGCGATCCAGCCGACAGGGGGCCTCCTACGAGCAGTACTTC. Protein sequence: CSARSSRQGASYEQYF.